This T cell receptor beta chain was identified in a study of breast tumors, draining lymph nodes, adjacent tissues. Samples came from axillary lymph nodes draining the breast cancer. In regard to this clonotype: The target antigen is unknown.

The CDR3 totals 12 residues. From germline, CDR1 is DFQATT and CDR2 SNEGSKA (reference sequence). Trimming at V came to 6 bases and at J to 3 bases, leaving 5 bases not matched to a gene. Points from the study as a whole: The lymph node origin of tumor T cells was framed as consistent with a hypothesis, not demonstrated. Luminal-like breast cancer showed significantly greater tumor-nontumor repertoire similarity than basal-like breast cancer did. Tumor TCR diversity was below lymph nodes but above nontumor tissue.

TCRdb ran MiXCR on the multiplex PCR reads and lists one entry per CDR3 protein. The table records about 89,000 distinct CDR3 sequences, approximately 30% of them present only once. V gene TRBV20-1 combines with J gene TRBJ2-7; 7 bases are a match to TRBD1. This TCR was recovered from a female donor with breast cancer. Some clones in this sample may be carry-over from other donors' samples. Sequencing was performed on axillary lymph node tissue. CDR3 region: CSALGTDYEQYF. CDR3 DNA sequence: TGCAGTGCCCTCGGGACAGACTACGAGCAGTACTTC.